This T cell receptor beta chain was sequenced during a study of glioma-infiltrating T cells. Study-level findings and limits: Only very few CDR3 sequences appeared in both tissue and blood. Shared blood CDR3 signature motifs marked patients with low tissue-blood divergence.

With respect to this clonotype: Its antigen is unknown.

CDR3 size: 13 residues. Germline CDR1 MNHNS, CDR2 SASEGT. V was clipped by 7 bases and J by 5 bases; unmatched bases: 8. Amplification of TCR alpha and beta CDR3 regions from RNA used iRepertoire nested multiplex PCR. Each CDR3 protein gets one entry after TCRdb re-called the multiplex PCR reads with MiXCR. Among roughly 350,000 distinct CDR3 sequences listed, roughly two fifths were seen once. This chain uses TRBV6-1 with TRBJ2-7, with TRBD1 matching 7 bases. Sequencing input: glioma tissue, nonneoplastic brain tissue, or PBMCs (not recorded which). The TCR comes from a human donor with low-grade glioma or glioblastoma, undergoing nonglioma brain surgery, or in good health (not recorded which). CDR3 loop: CASIPDRVNEQYF. The CDR3 region has the DNA TGTGCCAGCATTCCCGACAGGGTCAACGAGCAGTACTTC.